Presented here are 13 T cell receptor beta chains from one specimen sequenced in a study of shared clonotypes between healthy human individuals. The data were produced by immunoSEQ multiplex PCR, yet TCRdb's version contains in-frame clones alone and is incomplete. In the table there are about 490,000 clones, 79% of which are singletons. Sequencing input: PBMCs. The receptors come from a woman in her 40s in good health. Some clones in this sample may be carry-over from other donors' samples.

This clone showed up just once. Additional DNA sequences in this sample encode the identical CDR3. This chain links TRBV7-2 with TRBJ2-1, with D uncertain. The CDR3 loop spans 13 amino acids. Germline V gene sequence: CDR1 SGHTA, CDR2 FQGNSA. V shed 3 bases and J shed 3 bases, with 6 bases lying between them. CDR3 residues: CASSFSRYNEQFF. The CDR3 coding sequence is TGTGCCAGCAGCTTCAGCCGCTACAATGAGCAGTTCTTC.

This rearrangement joins TRBV2 to TRBJ1-5; D remains unclear. Germline lookup yields CDR1 SNHLY and CDR2 FYNNEI. Trimming took off 7 bases at V and 1 base at J, with 14 bases between the two ends. The CDR3 contains 15 residues. CDR3 nucleotides: TGTGCCAGCAAAGTCGGCAGGTCGAGCAATCAGCCCCAGCATTTT. Translated: CASKVGRSSNQPQHF.

The CDR3 region has the DNA TGTGCCAGCAAGCTCATGAGCAGGGTGGGGAAGTACTTC. This sequence encodes CASKLMSRVGKYF. The chain is built from TRBV6-4 and TRBJ2-7; D is possibly TRBD1 (5 bases). This CDR3 spans 13 amino acids. The V gene lost 7 bases and the J gene lost 11 bases, with 21 bases spanning the gap. CDR1 and CDR2 (germline): MRHNA, SNTAGT.

A word on this clone: The sample contains more than one DNA sequence encoding this CDR3. The chain is built from TRBV30 and TRBJ1-3, with D hard to call. V lost 1 base to trimming and J lost 2 bases, with 0 bases between them. Germline CDR1 GTSNPN, CDR2 SVGIG (reference sequence). This CDR3 is built from 11 residues. The CDR3 sequence: CAWSAGNTIYF. For the CDR3, the DNA is TGTGCCTGGAGTGCTGGAAACACCATATATTTT.

This clone appeared many times. CDR3 DNA: TGTGCCAGCAGTGAAGTTGAGGGGACAGGGGTAGAGACCCAGTACTTC. Protein product: CASSEVEGTGVETQYF. The chain recombines TRBV6-1 with TRBJ2-5; 10 bases fit TRBD1. Germline trimming cut 1 base from V and 4 bases from J; bases unmatched to any gene: 6. CDR3 size: 16 residues. Germline V gene data show CDR1 as MNHNS and CDR2 as SASEGT.

J is TRBJ2-3 and V is TRBV11-1; 13 bases are a match to TRBD2. This CDR3 contains 18 residues. Trimming at V came to 2 bases and at J to 3 bases, leaving 8 bases not matched to a gene. Germline V gene data show CDR1 as SGHAT and CDR2 as FQDESV (reference sequence). The CDR3 sequence is CASSLSGTSGMVTDTQYF. Written as DNA, the CDR3 is TGTGCCAGCAGCTTAAGTGGGACTAGCGGGATGGTAACAGATACGCAGTATTTT.

V usage is TRBV11-2 and J usage is TRBJ2-3; the match to TRBD2 covers 7 bases. CDR3 length: 16 residues. V lost 0 bases and J lost 3; bases outside the gene matches: 6. Germline assignment: CDR1 SGHAT and CDR2 FQNNGV. CDR3 coding DNA: TGTGCCAGCAGCTTAGATCCGGCGGGAGTAACAGATACGCAGTATTTT. This codes for CASSLDPAGVTDTQYF.

V and J are TRBV15 and TRBJ2-7, with D tentatively TRBD1 (5 bases). Germline assignment: CDR1 LNHNV and CDR2 YYDKDF (reference sequence). There are 14 residues in the CDR3. Trimming left V 0 bases short and J 3 bases short, with 9 bases between. The CDR3, as DNA: TGTGCCACCAGCAGAGATCAGGGTGGCTACGAGCAGTACTTC. Translated: CATSRDQGGYEQYF.

The chain links TRBV7-9 to TRBJ2-1; 12 nucleotides align to TRBD2. The CDR3 is made up of 15 amino acids. J was trimmed by 4 bases and V by 5 bases; bases with no gene match: 3. CDR1 and CDR2 from the germline V gene are SEHNR and FQNEAQ (reference sequence). The CDR3: CASSQTSGRYNEQFF. CDR3 nucleotides: TGTGCCAGCAGCCAAACTAGCGGGAGGTACAATGAGCAGTTCTTC.

This clone was seen a handful of times. This sequence joins TRBV30 and TRBJ1-1; D call uncertain. The CDR3 loop spans 12 amino acids. The V and J ends lost 2 bases and 2 bases respectively, with 6 bases between them. Germline assignment: CDR1 GTSNPN and CDR2 SVGIG (reference sequence). The CDR3 DNA sequence: TGTGCCTGGAGTAAGGACAACACTGAAGCTTTCTTT. Amino acids: CAWSKDNTEAFF.

The chain combines TRBV7-9 with TRBJ2-3; TRBD1 is a possible D gene (6 bases). This CDR3 spans 14 amino acids. Germline V lookup: CDR1 SEHNR, CDR2 FQNEAQ (reference sequence). Trimming took 2 bases from V and 6 from J, leaving 12 bases between them. The CDR3: CASSLNVGADTQYF. In DNA, the CDR3 is TGTGCCAGCAGCTTAAATGTGGGGGCGGATACGCAGTATTTT.

The chain carries TRBV15 and TRBJ1-3; no reliable D call. The CDR3 runs to 16 residues. V was clipped by 0 bases and J by 4 bases, with 13 bases between them. Germline V gene data show CDR1 as LNHNV and CDR2 as YYDKDF (reference sequence). The CDR3 loop is CATSRDRGPEGNTIYF. CDR3 bases: TGTGCCACCAGCAGAGATCGGGGTCCGGAGGGAAACACCATATATTTT.

Here the CDR3 reads CASSGGVVADHNEQFF. The DNA of the CDR3 is TGTGCCAGCAGCGGCGGGGTGGTAGCGGATCACAATGAGCAGTTCTTC. V and J are TRBV9 and TRBJ2-1; perhaps TRBD2 as D (6 bases). Germline loops: CDR1 SGDLS, CDR2 YYNGEE. The CDR3 loop spans 16 amino acids. V was shortened by 3 bases and J by 5 bases, with 18 bases between the two germline ends.